Below, 25 T cell receptor beta chains from the same sample are listed, as sequenced in a study of cytomegalovirus exposure and HLA in healthy donors. The PCR made use of 60 Vbeta and 13 Jbeta primers. Method: immunoSEQ multiplex PCR; TCRdb's copy keeps in-frame clones and lacks some. The table lists approximately 120,000 clones, 74% of them singletons. Sequenced input: PBMCs. These receptors came from a human donor in good health.

V and J are TRBV2 and TRBJ2-5, with D tentatively TRBD2 (6 bases). V was trimmed by 6 bases and J by 3 bases, leaving 17 bases between them. CDR1 and CDR2 (germline): SNHLY, FYNNEI. The CDR3 extends over 15 amino acids. CDR3 in DNA: TGTGCCAGCAGGCCCCTCCGGGGGTTAGAAGAGACCCAGTACTTC. This encodes CASRPLRGLEETQYF.

This sequence joins TRBV2 and TRBJ1-2, with 8 bases fitting TRBD1. Germline trimming cut 4 bases from V and 3 bases from J; bases unmatched to any gene: 4. The CDR3 is made up of 14 amino acids. The germline V gene has CDR1 SNHLY and CDR2 FYNNEI. The CDR3 loop is CASSAWGQDYGYTF. CDR3 nucleotides: TGTGCCAGCAGTGCTTGGGGACAGGACTATGGCTACACCTTC.

This clone has more than one count but fewer than ten. The rearrangement joins TRBV28 to TRBJ1-5, with 9 bases lining up with TRBD1. The trim removed 4 bases at V and 3 bases at J, leaving 7 bases unmatched. The CDR3 is made up of 16 amino acids. CDR1 is MDHEN, CDR2 SYDVKM, per germline. This CDR3 is CASSSLDRGDNQPQHF. In DNA, the CDR3 is TGTGCCAGCAGTTCTCTTGACAGGGGGGACAATCAGCCCCAGCATTTT.

The rearrangement joins TRBV5-4 to TRBJ2-2; TRBD2 matches at 9 bases. V trimming: 0 bases; J trimming: 5 bases; junction bases outside the gene matches: 5. The germline V gene encodes CDR1 SGHNT and CDR2 YYREEE (reference sequence). The CDR3 loop spans 16 amino acids. CDR3 region: CASSLGLAGRTGELFF. The CDR3 DNA is TGTGCCAGCAGCTTGGGGCTAGCGGGGAGGACCGGGGAGCTGTTTTTT.

CDR3 nucleotide sequence: TGCGCCAGCCGGACAGACCCGATCTCTGGAAACACCATATATTTT. Amino acid sequence: CASRTDPISGNTIYF. J is TRBJ1-3 and V is TRBV5-1; maybe TRBD1 (6 bases). CDR1 is SGHRS and CDR2 is YFSETQ in the germline V gene. V dropped 7 bases and J dropped 0 bases, with 14 bases sitting between them. The CDR3 consists of 15 residues.

This clone was observed a handful of times. The rearrangement links TRBV11-1 to TRBJ2-7, with 11 bases aligning to TRBD2. The CDR3 is 13 residues long. Trimming took 2 bases from V and 7 from J; bases not matched to a gene: 1. Looked up from germline, CDR1 is SGHAT and CDR2 is FQDESV (reference sequence). In DNA, the CDR3 is TGTGCCAGCAGCTTACTAGCGGGAGGTGAGCAGTACTTC. Translated, it gives CASSLLAGGEQYF. The variable domain in full, completed from reference TRBV11-1 and TRBJ2-7, reads EAEVAQSPRYKITEKSQAVAFWCDPISGHATLYWYRQILGQGPELLVQFQDESVVDDSQLPKDRFSAERLKGVDSTLKIQPAELGDSAMYLCASSLLAGGEQYFGPGTRLTVT.

In this sample, this clone turned up a few times. The J gene is TRBJ1-1, the V gene TRBV28, with D possibly TRBD1 on 5 matching bases. Germline assignment: CDR1 MDHEN and CDR2 SYDVKM. The V and J ends lost 6 bases and 3 bases respectively, with 14 bases between them. The CDR3 has 14 residues. The CDR3 DNA is TGTGCCAGCAGCCTCGGCCGGGGGGACACTGAAGCTTTCTTT. This sequence encodes CASSLGRGDTEAFF.

The chain joins TRBV27 to TRBJ1-1, with D maybe TRBD1 (5 bases). Trimming shortened V by 2 bases and J by 4 bases, and 8 bases separated the two germline ends. The CDR3 has 13 amino acids. Germline assignment: CDR1 MNHEY and CDR2 SMNVEV (reference sequence). The CDR3 here is CASSLRGATEAFF. As DNA, the CDR3 is TGTGCCAGCAGTTTAAGGGGTGCCACTGAAGCTTTCTTT.

The CDR3 DNA reads as TGTGCCAGCTCCCGCCTCCTGGACGGGGGTCAAGAGACCCAGTACTTC. Residues: CASSRLLDGGQETQYF. The J gene is TRBJ2-5, the V gene TRBV18, with D perhaps TRBD2 (6 bases). Trimming left V 6 bases short and J 2 bases short, with 19 bases between. CDR1 and CDR2 (germline): KGHSH, LQKENI. CDR3 size: 16 residues.

This rearrangement joins TRBV27 to TRBJ2-7; the D gene is possibly TRBD1 (5 bases). The germline gives CDR1 MNHEY, CDR2 SMNVEV (reference sequence). V dropped 6 bases and J dropped 2 bases, with 14 bases sitting between them. This CDR3 contains 14 residues. The CDR3 spells CASSGQMGPYEQYF. DNA for the CDR3: TGTGCCAGCAGCGGACAAATGGGCCCCTACGAGCAGTACTTC.

The chain carries TRBV27 and TRBJ2-1; 9 bases line up with TRBD2. Per the germline V gene, CDR1 is MNHEY and CDR2 is SMNVEV (reference sequence). V lost 3 bases and J lost 5; bases outside the gene matches: 5. The CDR3 length is 15 residues. CDR3: CASSFAAGGNNEQFF. The DNA for the CDR3 is TGTGCCAGCAGTTTCGCCGCGGGGGGGAACAATGAGCAGTTCTTC.

This CDR3 reads CASSEGTGANEQFF. The CDR3 nucleotides read TGTGCCAGCAGTGAGGGGACAGGGGCGAATGAGCAGTTCTTC. V gene TRBV6-4 combines with J gene TRBJ2-1, with 10 nucleotides matching TRBD1. There are 14 residues in the CDR3. Germline CDR1 reads MRHNA; CDR2 reads SNTAGT. J was trimmed by 7 bases and V by 3 bases; bases with no gene match: 3.

The chain combines TRBV7-7 with TRBJ2-5; 8 bases agree with TRBD1. Germline assignment: CDR1 SSHAT and CDR2 FNYEAQ (reference sequence). The CDR3 sequence is 14 residues long. V dropped 4 bases and J dropped 4; count of bases not matched to a gene: 5. CDR3 in DNA: TGTGCCAGCAGCTCCTCCAGGGGGCCAGAGACCCAGTACTTC. Its protein product is CASSSSRGPETQYF.

This rearrangement joins TRBV19 to TRBJ1-5; a weak D match, TRBD1 (6 bases). The CDR3 is made up of 16 amino acids. V was clipped by 3 bases and J by 5 bases, with 17 bases between them. The germline V gene encodes CDR1 LNHDA and CDR2 SQIVND (reference sequence). The CDR3 sequence: CASSIRAQGLYQPQHF. CDR3 nucleotides: TGTGCCAGTAGTATTCGGGCCCAGGGGTTGTATCAGCCCCAGCATTTT.

The chain uses TRBV2 and TRBJ1-5, with D possibly matching TRBD1 (6 bases). The V gene lost 8 bases and the J gene lost 4 bases, with 15 bases spanning the gap. In germline, CDR1 is SNHLY, CDR2 FYNNEI. The length of the CDR3 is 14 residues. As DNA, the CDR3 is TGTGCCAGCGGGTGGGGGCAGGGGAATCAGCCCCAGCATTTT. It translates to CASGWGQGNQPQHF.

CDR3 nucleotide sequence: TGTGCCCTAGGTGGGGGGGACAATCAGCCCCAGCATTTT. Amino acids: CALGGGDNQPQHF. The V call is TRBV7-2, the J call TRBJ1-5; a weak D match, TRBD1 (5 bases). Trimming stripped 11 bases from V and 3 bases from J, with 14 bases between. Germline CDR1 is SGHTA and CDR2 is FQGNSA. This CDR3 has 13 residues.

The chain recombines TRBV6-1 with TRBJ2-2; 8 nucleotides agree with TRBD1. V shed 6 bases, J shed 7 bases, and the junction held 10 bases outside the gene matches. This CDR3 region has 15 residues. Germline V lookup: CDR1 MNHNS, CDR2 SASEGT. For the CDR3, the DNA is TGTGCCAGCAGAGCAAACCAGGGGGCTGACGGGGAGCTGTTTTTT. Its translation is CASRANQGADGELFF.

The chain combines TRBV7-9 with TRBJ2-7; 7 nucleotides align to TRBD2. There are 16 residues in the CDR3. CDR1 and CDR2 (germline): SEHNR, FQNEAQ (reference sequence). The V segment lost 1 base and the J segment 7 bases; nucleotides outside the gene matches: 13. The CDR3 here is CASSLEGRDGDPEQYF. The CDR3 nucleotides read TGTGCCAGCAGCTTAGAAGGGAGGGACGGAGACCCTGAGCAGTACTTC. The full variable domain, in which reference TRBV7-9 and TRBJ2-7 provide the parts outside the CDR3, is DTGVSQNPRHKITKRGQNVTFRCDPISEHNRLYWYRQTLGQGPEFLTYFQNEAQLEKSRLLSDRFSAERPKGSFSTLEIQRTEQGDSAMYLCASSLEGRDGDPEQYFGPGTRLTVT.

In this sample, this clone turned up a few times. CDR3 DNA sequence: TGTGCCAGCAGCTTAGTAGGGGAGGGCCAGCAGTACTTC. Encoded protein: CASSLVGEGQQYF. The rearrangement links TRBV11-2 to TRBJ2-7, with 7 bases aligning to TRBD2. CDR3 length equals 13 residues. Trimming removed 1 base from V and 8 bases from J; junction bases left unmatched: 5. Germline CDR1 SGHAT, CDR2 FQNNGV.

The gene calls are TRBV5-4 and TRBJ1-1; no firm D call. The CDR3 runs to 17 residues. CDR1 and CDR2 from the germline V gene are SGHNT and YYREEE (reference sequence). V was cut by 3 bases and J by 3 bases, with 21 bases left in between. CDR3 sequence reads: CASSSGSHTKRDTEAFF. CDR3 bases: TGTGCCAGCAGCTCCGGGAGTCACACCAAGAGGGACACTGAAGCTTTCTTT.

The chain uses TRBV9 and TRBJ2-7; D is perhaps TRBD1 (6 bases). This CDR3 is built from 13 residues. V lost 0 bases and J lost 6, with 10 bases in between. CDR1 is SGDLS, CDR2 YYNGEE, per germline. CDR3 coding DNA: TGTGCCAGCAGCGTAGGAGGGGGATCCGAGCAGTACTTC. Translating gives CASSVGGGSEQYF. Full variable domain (remainder filled in from reference TRBV9 and TRBJ2-7): DSGVTQTPKHLITATGQRVTLRCSPRSGDLSVYWYQQSLDQGLQFLIQYYNGEERAKGNILERFSAQQFPDLHSELNLSSLELGDSALYFCASSVGGGSEQYFGPGTRLTVT.

The chain links TRBV6-5 to TRBJ1-5; 8 bases agree with TRBD1. Germline V CDR1 and CDR2: MNHEY, SVGAGI. Trimming cost V 6 bases and J 2 bases; bases outside gene matches: 0. The CDR3 totals 13 residues. The CDR3 bases are TGTGCCAGCAGGGACAGGGGCAATCAGCCCCAGCATTTT. It codes for CASRDRGNQPQHF.

This chain connects TRBV10-3 to TRBJ1-1, with a possible D match to TRBD1 (6 bases). CDR3 length: 14 amino acids. Germline V lookup: CDR1 ENHRY, CDR2 SYGVKD. The ends were cut back, 7 bases at V and 6 bases at J, with 18 bases in the middle. Here the CDR3 reads CAIKAGADGAEAFF. CDR3 DNA: TGTGCCATCAAGGCGGGGGCCGACGGCGCTGAAGCTTTCTTT.

This clone has more than one count but fewer than ten. This chain connects TRBV28 to TRBJ1-5; D perhaps matches TRBD1 (5 bases). The V end lost 10 bases, the J end lost 3 bases, and 16 bases lay between the germline ends. CDR3 length: 14 amino acids. Germline V lookup: CDR1 MDHEN, CDR2 SYDVKM. CDR3 sequence (DNA): TGTGCCACCATGCCGAGACAGATCAATCAGCCCCAGCATTTT. Protein sequence: CATMPRQINQPQHF.

This chain joins TRBV6-6 and TRBJ1-3; 9 bases agree with TRBD1. Germline V lookup: CDR1 MNHNY, CDR2 SVGAGI (reference sequence). This CDR3 spans 12 amino acids. Trimming removed 8 bases from V and 7 bases from J; junction bases left unmatched: 3. CDR3: CASSTGGNTIYF. The CDR3 nucleotides read TGTGCCAGCTCGACAGGGGGGAACACCATATATTTT.